Shown below are 19 T cell receptor beta chains from a single sample sequenced in a study of radiation and T cells in renal cell carcinoma. Time point specified: blood 4 weeks post-SBRT, at nephrectomy. The treatment is: 15 Gy SBRT to primary tumor, nephrectomy 4 weeks later. Clones were read by immunoSEQ multiplex PCR, and TCRdb kept only the in-frame ones, dropping some. Among about 73,000 clones listed, 75% to 90% were seen once. This material consisted of blood, taken from a patient whose treatment included radiotherapy and nephrectomy. Receptors were obtained from a woman in her fifties or sixties with renal cell carcinoma.

In its sample, this clone was seen once. The chain carries TRBV6-6 and TRBJ1-2; perhaps TRBD1 as D (6 bases). The length of the CDR3 is 13 residues. The germline CDR1 and CDR2 sequences are MNHNY and SVGAGI (reference sequence). The ends were cut back, 8 bases at V and 3 bases at J, with 13 bases in the middle. The DNA for the CDR3 is TGTGCCAGCCTCGGGGGCGCCGACTATGGCTACACCTTC. Amino acids: CASLGGADYGYTF.

This rearrangement joins TRBV19 to TRBJ2-7; the D is unclear. This CDR3 has 15 residues. Trimming took 5 bases from V and 6 from J, leaving 20 bases between them. Germline V lookup: CDR1 LNHDA, CDR2 SQIVND (reference sequence). The chain's CDR3 is CASSPRAGTTVEQYF. The CDR3 bases are TGTGCCAGTAGTCCCCGCGCAGGTACCACGGTCGAGCAGTACTTC.

The V and J genes are TRBV5-6 and TRBJ2-2, with TRBD1 identical over 10 bases. CDR3 length: 16 residues. The V segment lost 4 bases and the J segment 4 bases; nucleotides outside the gene matches: 7. CDR1 and CDR2 from the germline V gene are SGHDT and YYEEEE. CDR3 region: CASSGRQGAITGELFF. The CDR3 nucleotides read TGTGCCAGCAGCGGTCGACAGGGGGCGATCACCGGGGAGCTGTTTTTT.

V and J are TRBV18 and TRBJ2-7; no firm D call. Trimming pared 2 bases from V and 5 bases from J, leaving 16 bases between. CDR3 size: 15 residues. Germline CDR1 and CDR2: KGHSH and LQKENI. The CDR3 region is CASSPDDKIPHEQYF. CDR3 sequence (DNA): TGTGCCAGCTCACCAGACGACAAAATCCCTCACGAGCAGTACTTC.

The chain has TRBV10-2 and TRBJ1-2, with TRBD1 identical over 10 bases. This CDR3 comprises 15 residues. Trimming took 10 bases from V and 3 from J; bases not matched to a gene: 11. In germline, CDR1 is WSHSY, CDR2 SAAADI. The CDR3 spells CATDPDGTGDYGYTF. CDR3 nucleotides: TGCGCCACCGATCCTGACGGGACAGGGGACTATGGCTACACCTTC.

The chain has TRBV29-1 and TRBJ1-1, with D possibly matching TRBD1 (5 bases). CDR3 length: 13 amino acids. Germline V CDR1 and CDR2: SQVTM, ANQGSEA. V lost 5 bases and J lost 1, with 11 bases in between. This chain's CDR3 is CSVSTGGNTEAFF. The CDR3 DNA follows: TGCAGCGTTAGCACCGGGGGGAACACTGAAGCTTTCTTT.

This sequence joins TRBV2 and TRBJ1-4; D unclear. The V end lost 4 bases, the J end lost 0 bases, and 9 bases lay between the germline ends. Germline-derived CDR1 and CDR2 are SNHLY and FYNNEI. The CDR3 spans 15 residues. CDR3 amino acids: CASSGGRSTNEKLFF. In DNA form, the CDR3 reads TGTGCCAGCAGTGGCGGACGGTCAACTAATGAAAAACTGTTTTTT.

The chain uses TRBV6-1 and TRBJ1-2; D is perhaps TRBD1 (6 bases). Germline CDR1 is MNHNS and CDR2 is SASEGT. This CDR3 has 14 amino acids. V was trimmed by 2 bases and J by 8 bases, leaving 15 bases between them. The CDR3 protein is CASSETLDSYGYTF. Written as DNA, the CDR3 is TGTGCCAGCAGTGAAACCTTGGACAGTTACGGCTACACCTTC.

The chain uses TRBV19 and TRBJ2-7; D possibly corresponds to TRBD1 (6 bases). The germline V and J ends were trimmed by 3 bases and 3 bases, with 15 bases remaining between them. CDR3 length: 15 amino acids. CDR1 LNHDA and CDR2 SQIVND come from the germline V gene (reference sequence). CDR3 DNA: TGTGCCAGTAGTATCTTCCGGGGCAGGGGCTACGAGCAGTACTTC. Translating gives CASSIFRGRGYEQYF.

The chain carries TRBV7-2 and TRBJ2-7; D tentatively reads TRBD1 or TRBD2 (5 bases each). V lost 4 bases to trimming and J lost 7 bases, with 14 bases between them. The CDR3 loop spans 13 amino acids. CDR1 is SGHTA and CDR2 is FQGNSA in the germline V gene. The CDR3 loop is CASSSPGRNEQYF. The CDR3 coding sequence is TGTGCCAGCAGCTCACCGGGACGAAATGAGCAGTACTTC.

The chain carries TRBV2 and TRBJ2-7; D is uncertain. Germline CDR1 reads SNHLY; CDR2 reads FYNNEI. Trimming shortened V by 4 bases and J by 1 base, and 14 bases separated the two germline ends. CDR3 size: 15 residues. CDR3 loop: CASSAGLPQSYEQYF. The CDR3 DNA follows: TGTGCCAGCAGTGCAGGTTTGCCCCAGTCCTACGAGCAGTACTTC.

The chain is built from TRBV5-5 and TRBJ1-5, with D unresolved. The V gene's germline CDR1 is SGHKS and CDR2 YYEKEE (reference sequence). The CDR3 covers 16 residues. V lost 0 bases and J lost 3, with 13 bases in between. The CDR3 DNA reads TGTGCCAGCAGCTTGGGGGCCGGCACCGTCAATCAGCCCCAGCATTTT. Its protein product is CASSLGAGTVNQPQHF.

The chain joins TRBV2 to TRBJ1-4; D not resolved. V dropped 2 bases and J dropped 8 bases, with 12 bases sitting between them. This CDR3 region has 14 residues. Germline values: CDR1 SNHLY, CDR2 FYNNEI. CDR3: CASSELRGIEKLFF. DNA for the CDR3: TGTGCCAGCAGTGAACTTCGGGGTATCGAAAAACTGTTTTTT. The full variable domain, rest sourced from reference TRBV2 and TRBJ1-4, is EPEVTQTPSHQVTQMGQEVILRCVPISNHLYFYWYRQILGQKVEFLVSFYNNEISEKSEIFDDQFSVERPDGSNFTLKIRSTKLEDSAMYFCASSELRGIEKLFFGSGTQLSVL.

The gene calls are TRBV28 and TRBJ1-5; D unresolved. The CDR3 runs to 15 residues. Trimming shortened V by 2 bases and J by 4 bases, and 12 bases separated the two germline ends. The germline V gene encodes CDR1 MDHEN and CDR2 SYDVKM. CDR3 DNA sequence: TGTGCCAGCAGTTTAGGCGACCCAGGAAATCAGCCCCAGCATTTT. Protein product: CASSLGDPGNQPQHF.

This sequence joins TRBV28 and TRBJ2-3, with TRBD1 matching over 7 bases. The CDR3 has 14 residues. The V and J ends lost 10 bases and 11 bases, in that order; junction bases with no gene match: 18. Germline V CDR1 and CDR2: MDHEN, SYDVKM. DNA of the CDR3: TGTGCCACCAAAGACAGGGTTCGAATGTTTGGGCAGTATTTT. Translated: CATKDRVRMFGQYF.

The CDR3 bases are TGTGCCAGCAGTTGGGGGGTACTCAGCACAGATACGCAGTATTTT. It translates to CASSWGVLSTDTQYF. This chain uses TRBV6-5 with TRBJ2-3, with D possibly matching TRBD2 (6 bases). Germline-derived CDR1 and CDR2 are MNHEY and SVGAGI. This CDR3 spans 15 amino acids. V was cut by 4 bases and J by 0 bases, with 11 bases left in between.

The CDR3: CASSGGVSPLHF. The CDR3 coding sequence is TGTGCCAGCAGCGGAGGGGTTTCACCCCTCCACTTT. This rearrangement joins TRBV9 to TRBJ1-6; D might be TRBD1 (5 bases). There are 12 residues in the CDR3. V was clipped by 3 bases and J by 9 bases, with 7 bases between them. Germline V gives CDR1 SGDLS, CDR2 YYNGEE.

CDR3 sequence (DNA): TGTGCCAGCAGTGTCTCGGGCGAGCAGTACTTC. Translation: CASSVSGEQYF. The V gene is TRBV6-1, the J gene TRBJ2-7; D is undetermined. The CDR3 has 11 amino acids. The V end was cut by 4 bases, the J end by 6 bases, with 7 bases between. The germline V gene encodes CDR1 MNHNS and CDR2 SASEGT.

The genes are TRBV19 and TRBJ1-5; D remains unclear. The length of the CDR3 is 10 residues. Per germline, CDR1 LNHDA and CDR2 SQIVND (reference sequence). V dropped 8 bases and J dropped 6 bases, with 5 bases sitting between them. The CDR3 sequence is CASGSQPQHF. CDR3 nucleotide sequence: TGTGCCAGTGGGAGTCAGCCCCAGCATTTT.